These T cell receptor beta chains were read from a single sample in a study of blood T cell repertoires in COVID-19. This table comes from immunoSEQ multiplex PCR, and its TCRdb copy is limited to in-frame clones, with some not included. The repertoire holds 40,000 to 60,000 clones, with around 87% as singletons. Sequenced input: peripheral blood. These receptors were obtained from a woman aged 80 or older with COVID-19, enrolled during active disease. CDR3s include the opening cysteine and the closing phenylalanine or tryptophan. Each record gives: V gene, D gene, J gene, CDR3 DNA, CDR3 protein. D genes are given only for firm matches.

V gene: TRBV27; D gene: -; J gene: TRBJ1-1; CDR3 DNA: TGTGCCAGCAGCCCCGGGGTTCGCCGGGTCCCCGGCACTGAAGCTTTCTTT; CDR3 protein: CASSPGVRRVPGTEAFF
V gene: TRBV3-1/TRBV3-2; D gene: -; J gene: TRBJ1-3; CDR3 DNA: TGTGCCAGCAGCCAAGGACAGGCCATATATTTT; CDR3 protein: CASSQGQAIYF
V gene: TRBV11-1; D gene: TRBD1; J gene: TRBJ1-2; CDR3 DNA: TGTGCCAGCAGCTCCGGACAGGGGGCGGATGGCTACACCTTC; CDR3 protein: CASSSGQGADGYTF
V gene: TRBV6-6; D gene: TRBD1; J gene: TRBJ1-5; CDR3 DNA: TGTGCCAGCAGGCTCCGACAGGGAGACAATCAGCCCCAGCATTTT; CDR3 protein: CASRLRQGDNQPQHF
V gene: TRBV19; D gene: -; J gene: TRBJ2-2; CDR3 DNA: TGTGCCAGTAGTATTGGCCGGGGTGGGGCCGGGGAGCTGTTTTTT; CDR3 protein: CASSIGRGGAGELFF
V gene: TRBV11-1; D gene: -; J gene: TRBJ2-1; CDR3 DNA: TGTGCCAGCAGCCCGGGACTTTTCTACAATGAGCAGTTCTTC; CDR3 protein: CASSPGLFYNEQFF
V gene: TRBV5-1; D gene: TRBD1; J gene: TRBJ1-2; CDR3 DNA: TGCGCCAGCAGCTTAGATGGACAGGGAGAACTCTATGGCTACACCTTC; CDR3 protein: CASSLDGQGELYGYTF
V gene: TRBV10-3; D gene: -; J gene: TRBJ2-1; CDR3 DNA: TGTGCCATCAGTTTGGGTTCGGGGGTTAGCTCCTACAATGAGCAGTTCTTC; CDR3 protein: CAISLGSGVSSYNEQFF
V gene: TRBV6-1; D gene: -; J gene: TRBJ2-6; CDR3 DNA: TGTGCCAGCAGTGACGGACAGGGGGCCAACGTCCTGACTTTC; CDR3 protein: CASSDGQGANVLTF
V gene: TRBV7-3; D gene: TRBD2; J gene: TRBJ2-3; CDR3 DNA: TGTGCCAGCAGCTTAACTAGCGGGGGGCAGAGGCCAGATACGCAGTATTTT; CDR3 protein: CASSLTSGGQRPDTQYF
V gene: TRBV28; D gene: -; J gene: TRBJ2-2; CDR3 DNA: TGTGCCAGCAGTCAGCAGGGCCCCCCGAAGACCGGGGAGCTGTTTTTT; CDR3 protein: CASSQQGPPKTGELFF
V gene: TRBV6-5; D gene: TRBD2; J gene: TRBJ2-7; CDR3 DNA: TGTGCCAGCTTGTGTCCCTGGGGGAGAGCGGGGTGCCAGTACTTC; CDR3 protein: CASLCPWGRAGCQYF
V gene: TRBV4-1; D gene: -; J gene: TRBJ2-2; CDR3 DNA: TGCGCCAGCAGCCAAACGGGGTTCGCGAACACCGGGGAGCTGTTTTTT; CDR3 protein: CASSQTGFANTGELFF
V gene: TRBV5-1; D gene: -; J gene: TRBJ1-2; CDR3 DNA: TGCGCCAGCAGCTCCCAGGGCTATGGCTACACCTTC; CDR3 protein: CASSSQGYGYTF
V gene: TRBV30; D gene: -; J gene: TRBJ2-7; CDR3 DNA: TGTGCCTGGAGCAATGGCCCCGGGTACGAGCAGTACTTC; CDR3 protein: CAWSNGPGYEQYF
V gene: TRBV5-1; D gene: TRBD1; J gene: TRBJ1-1; CDR3 DNA: TGCGCCAGCAGGAGGACAGGGCGGAACACTGAAGCTTTCTTT; CDR3 protein: CASRRTGRNTEAFF
V gene: TRBV27; D gene: -; J gene: TRBJ1-1; CDR3 DNA: TGTGCCAGCAACGCGGGTTTGGTGAACACTGAAGCTTTCTTT; CDR3 protein: CASNAGLVNTEAFF
V gene: TRBV15; D gene: -; J gene: TRBJ1-5; CDR3 DNA: TGTGCCACCAACCAGTATAGCAATCAGCCCCAGCATTTT; CDR3 protein: CATNQYSNQPQHF
V gene: TRBV18; D gene: -; J gene: TRBJ1-3; CDR3 DNA: TGTGCCAGCTCACAAAACCTTCCGGGAGGCTCTGGAAACACCATATATTTT; CDR3 protein: CASSQNLPGGSGNTIYF
V gene: TRBV5-4; D gene: -; J gene: TRBJ2-1; CDR3 DNA: TGTGCCAGCAGCGCACCGGGGGAAGGGGCCCACAATGAGCAGTTCTTC; CDR3 protein: CASSAPGEGAHNEQFF
V gene: TRBV13; D gene: TRBD1; J gene: TRBJ1-1; CDR3 DNA: TGTGCCAGCAGCTCCCTGGGCAGGGGGTTGAAGAACACTGAAGCTTTCTTT; CDR3 protein: CASSSLGRGLKNTEAFF